This record covers a single TCR beta chain. Its antigen is still unknown. Healthy donors of bone marrow made up the group. V was shortened by 5 bases and J by 7 bases, with 17 bases between the two germline ends. CDR1 is GTSNPN and CDR2 is SVGIG in the germline V gene (reference sequence). The CDR3 extends over 13 amino acids. PCR was performed using 60 Vbeta and 13 Jbeta primers. Assay used: immunoSEQ multiplex PCR; TCRdb lists only in-frame clones, some missing. The data show 200,000 or so clones, less than 90% seen once. This sample was included in a study of cytomegalovirus exposure and HLA in healthy donors. Findings and caveats of the study: Certain sequence variants were highly shared and formed a cluster, and this cluster was likely a sequencing artifact.

Sequenced: PBMCs. The gene calls are TRBV30 and TRBJ1-2; D is perhaps TRBD1 (6 bases). This TCR was sampled from a boy between 10 and 17 years old in good health and CMV-seronegative. The CDR3 region is CAWGQPRGFGYTF. The CDR3 nucleotides are TGTGCCTGGGGGCAACCCAGGGGATTTGGCTACACCTTC.